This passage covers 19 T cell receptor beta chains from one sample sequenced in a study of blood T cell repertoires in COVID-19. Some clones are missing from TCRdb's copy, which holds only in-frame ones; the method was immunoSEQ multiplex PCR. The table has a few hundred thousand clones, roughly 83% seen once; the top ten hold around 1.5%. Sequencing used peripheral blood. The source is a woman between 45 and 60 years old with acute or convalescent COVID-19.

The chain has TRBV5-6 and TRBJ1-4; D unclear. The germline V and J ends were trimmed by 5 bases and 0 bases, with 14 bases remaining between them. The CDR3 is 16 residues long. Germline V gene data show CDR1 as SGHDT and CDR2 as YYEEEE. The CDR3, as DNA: TGTGCCAGCAGTATGGGAGGCGGGGCAACTAATGAAAAACTGTTTTTT. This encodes CASSMGGGATNEKLFF.

CDR3 nucleotides: TGCAGCGTTGAAGGGACTAGCGGGAGAGGGGCAGATACGCAGTATTTT. Translated: CSVEGTSGRGADTQYF. The V call is TRBV29-1, the J call TRBJ2-3; TRBD2 aligns across 13 bases. CDR1 SQVTM and CDR2 ANQGSEA come from the germline V gene. The CDR3 is 16 residues long. V trimming: 1 base; J trimming: 4 bases; junction bases outside the gene matches: 5.

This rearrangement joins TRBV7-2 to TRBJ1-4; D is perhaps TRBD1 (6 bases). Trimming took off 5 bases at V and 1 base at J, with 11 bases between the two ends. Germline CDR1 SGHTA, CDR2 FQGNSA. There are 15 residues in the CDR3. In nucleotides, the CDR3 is TGTGCCAGCAGCCCGATCAGGGGAACTAATGAAAAACTGTTTTTT. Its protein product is CASSPIRGTNEKLFF.

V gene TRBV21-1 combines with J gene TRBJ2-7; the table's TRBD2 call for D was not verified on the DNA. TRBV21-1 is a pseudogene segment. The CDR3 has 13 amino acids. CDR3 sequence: CATGGVGSYEQYF. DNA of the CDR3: TGTGCCACCGGGGGTGTGGGAAGCTACGAGCAGTACTTC.

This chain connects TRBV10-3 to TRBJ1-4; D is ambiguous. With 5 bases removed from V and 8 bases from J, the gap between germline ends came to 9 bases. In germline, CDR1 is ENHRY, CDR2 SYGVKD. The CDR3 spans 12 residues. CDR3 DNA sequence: TGTGCCATCAGTCAAGCTCGGGAAAAACTGTTTTTT. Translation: CAISQAREKLFF.

The CDR3 is CASSLDMDSPLHF. The CDR3 DNA sequence: TGCGCCAGCAGCTTGGACATGGATTCACCCCTCCACTTT. This chain connects TRBV5-1 to TRBJ1-6; D gene unclear. V shed 0 bases and J shed 8 bases, with 6 bases lying between them. This CDR3 is built from 13 residues. Germline V gene lookup returns CDR1 SGHRS and CDR2 YFSETQ. Drawing the rest from reference TRBV5-1 and TRBJ1-6, the complete variable domain is KAGVTQTPRYLIKTRGQQVTLSCSPISGHRSVSWYQQTPGQGLQFLFEYFSETQRNKGNFPGRFSGRQFSNSRSEMNVSTLELGDSALYLCASSLDMDSPLHFGNGTRLTVT.

The DNA for the CDR3 is TGTGCCAGCTCATCTAGACAGGGCTATGGCTACACCTTC. Amino acid sequence: CASSSRQGYGYTF. This chain joins TRBV18 and TRBJ1-2; 7 bases map to TRBD1. CDR3 size: 13 residues. V gave up 5 bases and J gave up 4 bases; unmatched junction bases: 4. Germline lookup yields CDR1 KGHSH and CDR2 LQKENI. Together with reference TRBV18 and TRBJ1-2, the CDR3 gives the full variable domain: NAGVMQNPRHLVRRRGQEARLRCSPMKGHSHVYWYRQLPEEGLKFMVYLQKENIIDESGMPKERFSAEFPKEGPSILRIQQVVRGDSAAYFCASSSRQGYGYTFGSGTRLTVV.

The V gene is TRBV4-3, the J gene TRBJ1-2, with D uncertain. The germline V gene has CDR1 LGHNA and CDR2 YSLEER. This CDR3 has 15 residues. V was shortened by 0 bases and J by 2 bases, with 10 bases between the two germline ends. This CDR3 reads CASSQDRGSNYGYTF. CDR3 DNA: TGCGCCAGCAGCCAAGATAGAGGGTCAAACTATGGCTACACCTTC.

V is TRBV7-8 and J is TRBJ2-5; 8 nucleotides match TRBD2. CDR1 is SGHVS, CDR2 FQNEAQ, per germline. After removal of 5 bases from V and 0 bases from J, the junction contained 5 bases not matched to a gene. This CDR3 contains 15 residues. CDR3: CASSGRGGYQETQYF. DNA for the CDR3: TGTGCCAGCAGCGGCCGGGGGGGATACCAAGAGACCCAGTACTTC.

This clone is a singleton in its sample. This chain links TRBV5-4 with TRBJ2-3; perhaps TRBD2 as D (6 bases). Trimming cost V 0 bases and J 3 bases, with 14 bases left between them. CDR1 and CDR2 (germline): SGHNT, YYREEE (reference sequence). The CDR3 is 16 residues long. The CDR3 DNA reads TGTGCCAGCAGCTTGGAGCCGACTAGGAGGACAGATACGCAGTATTTT. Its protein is CASSLEPTRRTDTQYF. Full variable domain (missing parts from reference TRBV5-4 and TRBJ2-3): ETGVTQSPTHLIKTRGQQVTLRCSSQSGHNTVSWYQQALGQGPQFIFQYYREEENGRGNFPPRFSGLQFPNYSSELNVNALELDDSALYLCASSLEPTRRTDTQYFGPGTRLTVL.

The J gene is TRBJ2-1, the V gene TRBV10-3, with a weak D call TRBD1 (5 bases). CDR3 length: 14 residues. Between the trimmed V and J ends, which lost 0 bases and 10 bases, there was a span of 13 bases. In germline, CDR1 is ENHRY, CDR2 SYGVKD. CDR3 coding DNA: TGTGCCATCAGTGAGTCGGGGCAGAAGGCCGAGCAGTTCTTC. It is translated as CAISESGQKAEQFF.

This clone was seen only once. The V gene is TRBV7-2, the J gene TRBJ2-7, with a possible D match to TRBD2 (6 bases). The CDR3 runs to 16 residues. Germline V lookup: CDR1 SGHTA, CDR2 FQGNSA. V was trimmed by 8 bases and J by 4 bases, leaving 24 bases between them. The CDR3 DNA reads TGTGCCAGCGACGACAGACCCCCCCGGGGGAGTTACGAGCAGTACTTC. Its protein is CASDDRPPRGSYEQYF.

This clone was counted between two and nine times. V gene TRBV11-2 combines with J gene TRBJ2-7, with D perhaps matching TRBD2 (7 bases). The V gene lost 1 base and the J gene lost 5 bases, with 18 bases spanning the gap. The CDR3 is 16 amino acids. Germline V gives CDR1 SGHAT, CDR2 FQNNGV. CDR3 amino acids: CASSLGGGAMWDEQYF. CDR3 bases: TGTGCCAGCAGCTTAGGGGGGGGCGCGATGTGGGACGAGCAGTACTTC.

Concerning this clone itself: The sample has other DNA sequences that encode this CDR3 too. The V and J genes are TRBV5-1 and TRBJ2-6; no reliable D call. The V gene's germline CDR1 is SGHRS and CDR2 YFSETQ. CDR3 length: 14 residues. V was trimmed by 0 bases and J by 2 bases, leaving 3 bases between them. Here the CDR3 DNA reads TGCGCCAGCAGCTTGGACACTGGGGCCAACGTCCTGACTTTC. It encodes CASSLDTGANVLTF.

This CDR3 reads CASSKGQGRLTEAFF. DNA of the CDR3: TGCGCCAGCAGCAAGGGACAGGGTCGACTTACTGAAGCTTTCTTT. The rearrangement joins TRBV5-1 to TRBJ1-1; 9 bases fit TRBD1. V was clipped by 4 bases and J by 5 bases; unmatched bases: 9. Germline V CDR1 and CDR2: SGHRS, YFSETQ. The CDR3 contains 15 residues.

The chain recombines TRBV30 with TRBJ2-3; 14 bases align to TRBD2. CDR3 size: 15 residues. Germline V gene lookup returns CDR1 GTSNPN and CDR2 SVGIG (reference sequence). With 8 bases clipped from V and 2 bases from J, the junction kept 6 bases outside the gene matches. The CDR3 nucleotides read TGTGCCACGGGGGGACTAGCGGGAGTCACAGATACGCAGTATTTT. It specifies CATGGLAGVTDTQYF.

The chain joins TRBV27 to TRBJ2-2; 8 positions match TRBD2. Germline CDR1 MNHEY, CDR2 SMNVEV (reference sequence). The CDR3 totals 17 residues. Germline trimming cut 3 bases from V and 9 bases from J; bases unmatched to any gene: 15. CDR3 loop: CASSFSWGLAGKRELFF. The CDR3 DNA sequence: TGTGCCAGCAGTTTCAGCTGGGGGCTAGCGGGTAAAAGGGAGCTGTTTTTT.

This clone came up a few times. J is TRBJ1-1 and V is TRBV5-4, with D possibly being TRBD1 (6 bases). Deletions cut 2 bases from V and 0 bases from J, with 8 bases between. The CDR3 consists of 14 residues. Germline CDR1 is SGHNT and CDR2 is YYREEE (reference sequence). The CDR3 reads CASSFTGMNTEAFF. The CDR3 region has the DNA TGTGCCAGCAGCTTTACAGGGATGAACACTGAAGCTTTCTTT.

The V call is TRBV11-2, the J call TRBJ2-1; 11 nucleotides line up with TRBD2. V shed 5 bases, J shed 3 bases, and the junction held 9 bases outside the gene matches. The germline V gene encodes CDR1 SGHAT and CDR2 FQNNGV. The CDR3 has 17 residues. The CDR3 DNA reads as TGTGCCAGCAGCACCCCGGGTGGGACTAGCGGCTACAATGAGCAGTTCTTC. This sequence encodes CASSTPGGTSGYNEQFF.